The 2 T cell receptor beta chains reported below all come from one sample, sequenced in a study of CD8 T cells in Susac syndrome. RNA, at about 0.5 to 1 ug, was reverse transcribed with random hexamers. TCRdb processed the immunoSEQ multiplex PCR reads anew with MiXCR; each CDR3 protein has one entry. The sample contains about 280,000 distinct CDR3 sequences, roughly 84% of which appear only once. The sample consisted of CD8+ T cells from PBMCs. The receptors here all came from a human donor with multiple sclerosis.

V usage is TRBV7-2 and J usage is TRBJ2-7; D assignment may be TRBD1 or TRBD2 (5 bases each). There are 15 residues in the CDR3. Looked up from germline, CDR1 is SGHTA and CDR2 is FQGNSA. Trimming left V 5 bases short and J 4 bases short, with 18 bases between. The CDR3: CASSTGTEPWYEQYF. As DNA, the CDR3 is TGTGCCAGCAGCACTGGGACCGAGCCTTGGTACGAGCAGTACTTC.

The chain uses TRBV7-9 and TRBJ2-3, with 8 nucleotides matching TRBD1. CDR1 SEHNR and CDR2 FQNEAQ come from the germline V gene (reference sequence). This CDR3 is 15 amino acids long. With V trimmed by 5 bases and J by 3 bases, 7 bases remained unmatched. CDR3 nucleotides: TGTGCCAGCAGCCCCGACAGGGGTGTAACAGATACGCAGTATTTT. It is translated as CASSPDRGVTDTQYF.